The 14 T cell receptor beta chains reported below all come from one sample, sequenced in a study of shared clonotypes between healthy human individuals. Clones were read by immunoSEQ multiplex PCR, and TCRdb kept only the in-frame ones, dropping some. Among about 480,000 clones listed, about 80% were seen once. The sequenced material came from PBMCs. The receptors were sampled from a woman between 40 and 50 years old in good health. Some clones in this sample may be carry-over from other donors' samples.

This clone was observed a single time. A read error likely explains this, since a far larger clone differs by one base. Other DNA sequences from this sample encode an identical CDR3 as well. V and J are TRBV18 and TRBJ1-1; D is unresolved. Germline V gives CDR1 KGHSH, CDR2 LQKENI. There are 15 residues in the CDR3. The CDR3 sequence is CASSPLGDLNTEAFF. The DNA for the CDR3 is TGTGCCAGCTCACCACTTGGGGATCTGAACACTGAAGCCTTCTTT.

This rearrangement joins TRBV4-3 to TRBJ1-6; D gene unclear. V lost 0 bases and J 7 bases, leaving 13 bases between the germline ends. The germline V gene encodes CDR1 LGHNA and CDR2 YSLEER. This CDR3 spans 16 amino acids. DNA for the CDR3: TGCGCCAGCAGCCAAGATATGGCAGCAGAAAATTCACCCCTCCACTTT. This gives the protein CASSQDMAAENSPLHF.

The chain uses TRBV30 and TRBJ2-6; no reliable D call. Trimming removed 5 bases from V and 4 bases from J, with 9 bases in between. CDR1 is GTSNPN and CDR2 is SVGIG in the germline V gene (reference sequence). The length of the CDR3 is 13 residues. CDR3 sequence (DNA): TGTGCCTGGGCCTTTGGAGGGGCCAACGTCCTGACTTTC. Protein product: CAWAFGGANVLTF. Complete variable domain (other parts from reference TRBV30 and TRBJ2-6): SQTIHQWPATLVQPVGSPLSLECTVEGTSNPNLYWYRQAAGRGLQLLFYSVGIGQISSEVPQNLSASRPQDRQFILSSKKLLLSDSGFYLCAWAFGGANVLTFGAGSRLTVL.

Worth noting for this clone: Since a far larger clone is one base different, this is likely a read error. This chain uses TRBV7-2 with TRBJ2-3; D unresolved. The CDR3 extends over 12 amino acids. V lost 4 bases to trimming and J lost 1 base, with 3 bases between them. Germline CDR1 reads SGHTA; CDR2 reads FQGNSA. CDR3 coding DNA: TGTGCCAGCAGCTCCCGCACAGATACGCAGTATTTT. It translates to CASSSRTDTQYF.

CDR3 DNA sequence: TGTGCCAGCAGTTTAGAGGGATTTGGCTACACCTTC. Protein: CASSLEGFGYTF. The chain joins TRBV28 to TRBJ1-2; D ambiguous. The germline V gene encodes CDR1 MDHEN and CDR2 SYDVKM. V shed 2 bases and J shed 7 bases, with 8 bases lying between them. This CDR3 region has 12 residues.

This clone has just a few counts. This rearrangement joins TRBV7-9 to TRBJ2-5, with 7 bases aligning to TRBD2. CDR3 length: 19 amino acids. V lost 1 base, J lost 0 bases, and 14 bases stayed unmatched. The germline V gene encodes CDR1 SEHNR and CDR2 FQNEAQ (reference sequence). The CDR3 region has the DNA TGTGCCAGCAGCTTAGTCAGGGAGGGCCGGGTTTGGAACCAAGAGACCCAGTACTTC. This translates into CASSLVREGRVWNQETQYF.

The chain is built from TRBV4-1 and TRBJ1-4; 9 bases agree with TRBD1. Per the germline V gene, CDR1 is MGHRA and CDR2 is YSYEKL. The CDR3 length is 15 residues. V lost 4 bases, J lost 6 bases, and 6 bases stayed unmatched. This CDR3 reads CASSLDRGSDEKLFF. The CDR3, as DNA: TGCGCCAGCAGCCTAGACAGGGGGTCGGATGAAAAACTGTTTTTT.

This sequence joins TRBV20-1 and TRBJ1-2; D not certain. The CDR3 spans 11 residues. Per germline, CDR1 DFQATT and CDR2 SNEGSKA (reference sequence). DNA of the CDR3: TGCATTACACCAAGGAGCTATGGCTACACCTTC. Protein sequence: CITPRSYGYTF.

CDR3 region: CASSSSTGRQTEAFF. The CDR3 bases are TGTGCCAGCAGCTCTTCGACAGGGCGGCAGACTGAAGCTTTCTTT. This chain connects TRBV7-2 to TRBJ1-1; 7 nucleotides line up with TRBD1. The CDR3 has 15 residues. Germline V gives CDR1 SGHTA, CDR2 FQGNSA. After removal of 4 bases from V and 5 bases from J, the junction contained 10 bases not matched to a gene. The full variable domain, with the rest looked up from reference TRBV7-2 and TRBJ1-1, is GAGVSQSPSNKVTEKGKDVELRCDPISGHTALYWYRQSLGQGLEFLIYFQGNSAPDKSGLPSDRFSAERTGGSVSTLTIQRTQQEDSAVYLCASSSSTGRQTEAFFGQGTRLTVV.

The rearrangement uses TRBV9 and TRBJ2-1; 7 bases fit TRBD1. The CDR3 length is 15 residues. J lost 10 bases, V lost 3 bases, and 13 bases had no gene match. Germline assignment: CDR1 SGDLS and CDR2 YYNGEE. CDR3 coding DNA: TGTGCCAGCAGCGGAACAGGGGCCAGGGTTTTGGAGCAGTTCTTC. Translation gives CASSGTGARVLEQFF.

V usage is TRBV13 and J usage is TRBJ2-1, with TRBD2 matching over 12 bases. V lost 4 bases to trimming and J lost 1 base; unmatched junction nucleotides: 8. Germline lookup yields CDR1 PRHDT and CDR2 FYEKMQ (reference sequence). The CDR3 covers 18 residues. The CDR3 reads CASSSRTSGIRSYNEQFF. CDR3 DNA sequence: TGTGCCAGCAGCTCCCGGACTAGCGGGATTAGGTCCTACAATGAGCAGTTCTTC.

This chain links TRBV23-1 with TRBJ2-7; D call uncertain. TRBV23-1 is an ORF, with its function uncertain. The CDR3 consists of 18 residues. V dropped 7 bases and J dropped 4 bases, with 29 bases sitting between them. DNA for the CDR3: TGCGCCAGCATAGTCGGAACCATTACCGCCCTCATAGATTACGAGCAGTACTTC. As protein: CASIVGTITALIDYEQYF.

In DNA, the CDR3 is TGTGCCAGCAGCTCTGAAGGGGGCGGGTACACCGGGGAGCTGTTTTTT. This sequence encodes CASSSEGGGYTGELFF. The chain is built from TRBV7-9 and TRBJ2-2, with 7 bases that match TRBD1. The V and J ends lost 4 bases and 3 bases, in that order; junction bases with no gene match: 8. Germline V lookup: CDR1 SEHNR, CDR2 FQNEAQ (reference sequence). This CDR3 contains 16 residues.

Comment on this clone: A read error may be the cause here, since a much bigger clone is one base away. The chain couples TRBV5-6 to TRBJ2-1; no definite D call. The V end lost 2 bases, the J end lost 0 bases, and 3 bases lay between the germline ends. The CDR3 sequence is 13 residues long. Germline V lookup: CDR1 SGHDT, CDR2 YYEEEE. Here the CDR3 DNA reads TGTGCCAGCAGCTTAGACTCCTACAATGAGCAGTTCTTC. This gives the protein CASSLDSYNEQFF.